This T cell receptor (beta chain) was sequenced for a study of T-cell reconstitution after alpha-beta-depleted transplantation in children. Broader study findings: At the one-year point after transplant, T-cell counts and TCRbeta diversity were found to come mostly from T cells that had been newly produced.

The library targeted TCRbeta and was prepared with unique molecular identifiers. TCRdb passed the PCR reads through MiXCR, listing each CDR3 protein once. The sample lists 700,000 to 950,000 distinct CDR3 sequences; about 15% were seen once. Comments on this clonotype: The antigen is unknown.

This CDR3 has 15 residues. The junction had 6 bases not matched to a gene; V was cut back by 4 bases and J by 2 bases. Germline values: CDR1 MDHEN, CDR2 SYDVKM. The starting material was PBMCs, mostly from graft donor cells, obtained 360 days after TCRalphabeta/CD19-depleted stem cell transplant. The TCR comes from a male patient between 5 and 17 years old who had a stem cell transplant for acute lymphoblastic leukemia, so the T cells may come from the graft donor. V gene TRBV28 combines with J gene TRBJ2-7; 9 bases are shared with TRBD1. The CDR3: CASSSRQGGTYEQYF. CDR3 nucleotide sequence: TGTGCCAGCAGTTCCCGACAGGGGGGAACCTACGAGCAGTACTTC.